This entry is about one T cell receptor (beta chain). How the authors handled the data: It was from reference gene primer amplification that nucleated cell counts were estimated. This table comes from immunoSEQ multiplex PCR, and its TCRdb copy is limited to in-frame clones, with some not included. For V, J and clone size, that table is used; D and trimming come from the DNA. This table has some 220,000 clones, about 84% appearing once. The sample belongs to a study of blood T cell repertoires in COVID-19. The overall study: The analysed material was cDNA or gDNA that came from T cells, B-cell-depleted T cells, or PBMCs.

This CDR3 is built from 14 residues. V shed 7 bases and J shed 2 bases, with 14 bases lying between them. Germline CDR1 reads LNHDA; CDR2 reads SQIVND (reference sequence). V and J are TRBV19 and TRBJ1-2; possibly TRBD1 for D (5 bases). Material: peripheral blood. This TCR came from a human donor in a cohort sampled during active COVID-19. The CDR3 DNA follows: TGTGCCAGTAAACAGGACCCGGTGAACTATGGCTACACCTTC. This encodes CASKQDPVNYGYTF.